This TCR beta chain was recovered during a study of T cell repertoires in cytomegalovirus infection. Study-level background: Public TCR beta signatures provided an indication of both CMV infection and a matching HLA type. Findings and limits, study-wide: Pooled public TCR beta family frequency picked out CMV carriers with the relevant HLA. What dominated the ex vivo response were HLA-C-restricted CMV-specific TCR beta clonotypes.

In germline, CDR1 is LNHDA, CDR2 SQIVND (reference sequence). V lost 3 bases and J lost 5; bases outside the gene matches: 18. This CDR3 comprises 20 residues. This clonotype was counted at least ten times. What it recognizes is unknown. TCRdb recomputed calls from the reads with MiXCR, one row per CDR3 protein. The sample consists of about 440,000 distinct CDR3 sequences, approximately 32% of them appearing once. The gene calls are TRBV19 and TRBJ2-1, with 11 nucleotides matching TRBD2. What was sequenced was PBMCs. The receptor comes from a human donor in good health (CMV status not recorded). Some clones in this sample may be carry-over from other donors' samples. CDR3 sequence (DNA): TGTGCCAGTAGTATGGTTCTTGGTAGCGGGGGGGCCGGTGACCACAATGAGCAGTTCTTC. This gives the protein CASSMVLGSGGAGDHNEQFF. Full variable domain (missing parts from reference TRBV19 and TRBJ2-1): DGGITQSPKYLFRKEGQNVTLSCEQNLNHDAMYWYRQDPGQGLRLIYYSQIVNDFQKGDIAEGYSVSREKKESFPLTVTSAQKNPTAFYLCASSMVLGSGGAGDHNEQFFGPGTRLTVL.